These 18 T cell receptor beta chains came from one sample sequenced in a study of T cell responses to AZD1222 COVID-19 vaccine. TCRdb's copy holds only in-frame clones and misses some; the assay was immunoSEQ multiplex PCR. The data contain 95,000 to 150,000 clones, less than 90% of them singletons. The specimen comprised peripheral blood, sampled on day 0 of AZD1222 vaccination. The receptors were sampled from an adult in good health.

V gene TRBV27 combines with J gene TRBJ2-7; TRBD1 aligns across 10 bases. Germline loops: CDR1 MNHEY, CDR2 SMNVEV (reference sequence). The CDR3 contains 13 residues. V was pared by 6 bases and J by 6 bases, with 5 bases of the junction left unmatched. CDR3 coding DNA: TGTGCCAGCAGCGGACAGGGGGTTGTCGAGCAGTACTTC. It translates to CASSGQGVVEQYF.

The chain couples TRBV7-2 to TRBJ1-1; tentatively, D is TRBD1 (6 bases). Germline V gene sequence: CDR1 SGHTA, CDR2 FQGNSA. The germline V and J ends were trimmed by 2 bases and 4 bases, with 14 bases remaining between them. The CDR3 loop spans 15 amino acids. The CDR3 loop is CASSLWGAVITEAFF. The CDR3 DNA reads TGTGCCAGCAGCTTATGGGGGGCGGTAATCACTGAAGCTTTCTTT.

J is TRBJ2-7 and V is TRBV3-1 (or the pseudogene TRBV3-2); D perhaps matches TRBD2 (6 bases). The CDR3 is 14 amino acids. The V gene lost 1 base and the J gene lost 4 bases, with 11 bases spanning the gap. CDR1 and CDR2 from the germline V gene are LGHDT and YNNKEL (reference sequence). CDR3: CASSQGEDRYEQYF. In DNA form, the CDR3 reads TGTGCCAGCAGCCAAGGGGAGGACCGATACGAGCAGTACTTC.

The rearrangement links TRBV18 to TRBJ2-3, with D possibly matching TRBD2 (6 bases). The CDR3 loop spans 15 amino acids. The V gene's germline CDR1 is KGHSH and CDR2 LQKENI. V was clipped by 6 bases and J by 6 bases, with 19 bases between them. CDR3 amino acids: CASSPVTGVADTQYF. In DNA, the CDR3 is TGTGCCAGCTCTCCAGTAACGGGGGTGGCGGATACGCAGTATTTT. Using reference TRBV18 and TRBJ2-3 for the parts outside the CDR3, the full variable domain is NAGVMQNPRHLVRRRGQEARLRCSPMKGHSHVYWYRQLPEEGLKFMVYLQKENIIDESGMPKERFSAEFPKEGPSILRIQQVVRGDSAAYFCASSPVTGVADTQYFGPGTRLTVL.

The chain joins TRBV19 to TRBJ1-3; 8 nucleotides align to TRBD1. The CDR3 consists of 14 residues. Germline V CDR1 and CDR2: LNHDA, SQIVND (reference sequence). Losses at the gene ends were 5 bases for V and 3 bases for J; bases not matched to a gene: 3. The CDR3 DNA is TGTGCCAGTAGTTCAGGGGGCGGTGGAAACACCATATATTTT. This translates into CASSSGGGGNTIYF.

The genes are TRBV6-5 and TRBJ1-5; D is ambiguous. Trimming stripped 4 bases from V and 3 bases from J, with 13 bases between. Looked up from germline, CDR1 is MNHEY and CDR2 is SVGAGI. The CDR3 runs to 15 residues. CDR3 loop: CASSLLDGFNQPQHF. The CDR3 DNA sequence: TGTGCCAGCAGTTTACTCGACGGCTTCAATCAGCCCCAGCATTTT.

The V call is TRBV3-1 (or the pseudogene TRBV3-2), the J call TRBJ1-1, with 7 bases identical to TRBD1. Germline lookup yields CDR1 LGHDT and CDR2 YNNKEL (reference sequence). The V and J ends lost 3 bases and 0 bases, in that order; junction bases with no gene match: 4. The CDR3 runs 15 residues. CDR3 amino acids: CASSHRQGMNTEAFF. Here the CDR3 DNA reads TGTGCCAGCAGCCACCGACAGGGTATGAACACTGAAGCTTTCTTT.

This sequence joins TRBV5-4 and TRBJ1-1, with D tentatively TRBD1 (5 bases). V was cut by 5 bases and J by 4 bases, with 15 bases left in between. The CDR3 runs 14 residues. From germline, CDR1 is SGHNT and CDR2 YYREEE (reference sequence). The CDR3 reads CASSNWGRVTEAFF. The CDR3 DNA reads TGTGCCAGCAGTAACTGGGGGAGGGTCACTGAAGCTTTCTTT.

As for this clone: The sample has other DNA sequences that encode this CDR3 too. The chain links TRBV24-1 to TRBJ2-5, with D hard to call. The CDR3 has 12 residues. Germline CDR1 is KGHDR and CDR2 is SFDVKD. The V end was cut by 9 bases, the J end by 4 bases, with 11 bases between. The CDR3 here is CATSGGPETQYF. Here the CDR3 DNA reads TGTGCCACCTCTGGCGGCCCAGAGACCCAGTACTTC.

The V gene is TRBV5-4, the J gene TRBJ1-2, with 8 bases fitting TRBD1. The CDR3 is 17 residues long. V was pared by 0 bases and J by 6 bases, with 13 bases of the junction left unmatched. The germline V gene encodes CDR1 SGHNT and CDR2 YYREEE (reference sequence). CDR3 protein: CASSLGMNRGYLDGYTF. The DNA of the CDR3 is TGTGCCAGCAGCTTGGGCATGAACAGGGGGTATTTGGATGGCTACACCTTC. Filled out from reference TRBV5-4 and TRBJ1-2, the complete variable domain reads ETGVTQSPTHLIKTRGQQVTLRCSSQSGHNTVSWYQQALGQGPQFIFQYYREEENGRGNFPPRFSGLQFPNYSSELNVNALELDDSALYLCASSLGMNRGYLDGYTFGSGTRLTVV.

This chain connects TRBV6-4 to TRBJ1-5; TRBD1 matches 8 bases. CDR3 size: 15 residues. J lost 2 bases, V lost 2 bases, and 2 bases had no gene match. Looked up from germline, CDR1 is MRHNA and CDR2 is SNTAGT. The CDR3 here is CASSDRDRCNQPQHF. DNA of the CDR3: TGTGCCAGCAGTGACCGGGACAGGTGCAATCAGCCCCAGCATTTT.

The chain has TRBV2 and TRBJ1-2; perhaps TRBD1 as D (6 bases). V shed 8 bases and J shed 6 bases, with 10 bases lying between them. Germline CDR1 is SNHLY and CDR2 is FYNNEI. The CDR3 length is 11 residues. Here the CDR3 DNA reads TGTGCCAGCGGGCGGACAGATGGCTACACCTTC. Translated, it gives CASGRTDGYTF.

The chain employs TRBV6-5 and TRBJ1-1, with D unresolved. V was cut by 6 bases and J by 7 bases, with 6 bases left in between. This CDR3 spans 10 amino acids. CDR1 MNHEY and CDR2 SVGAGI come from the germline V gene. The CDR3 nucleotides read TGTGCCAGCAGGAAGAATGAAGCTTTCTTT. Translation gives CASRKNEAFF.

V usage is TRBV9 and J usage is TRBJ2-7, with 8 bases lining up with TRBD1. The V gene end was trimmed by 1 base and the J gene end by 0 bases; junction bases not matched to a gene: 3. CDR1 and CDR2 from the germline V gene are SGDLS and YYNGEE. CDR3 size: 15 residues. The CDR3 here is CASSVSTGGSYEQYF. For the CDR3, the DNA is TGTGCCAGCAGCGTATCCACAGGGGGCTCCTACGAGCAGTACTTC.

The genes are TRBV7-9 and TRBJ1-4; D unclear. Germline V gene sequence: CDR1 SEHNR, CDR2 FQNEAQ (reference sequence). CDR3 size: 15 residues. The ends were cut back, 5 bases at V and 4 bases at J, with 14 bases in the middle. CDR3 DNA sequence: TGTGCCAGCAGCCCCATCGGAGCTGTTAATGAAAAACTGTTTTTT. This gives the protein CASSPIGAVNEKLFF. Using reference TRBV7-9 and TRBJ1-4 for the parts outside the CDR3, the full variable domain is DTGVSQNPRHKITKRGQNVTFRCDPISEHNRLYWYRQTLGQGPEFLTYFQNEAQLEKSRLLSDRFSAERPKGSFSTLEIQRTEQGDSAMYLCASSPIGAVNEKLFFGSGTQLSVL.

The chain uses TRBV9 and TRBJ1-4; a weak D match, TRBD1 (5 bases). Germline loops: CDR1 SGDLS, CDR2 YYNGEE. This CDR3 is built from 15 residues. V was shortened by 0 bases and J by 6 bases, with 12 bases between the two germline ends. CDR3 residues: CASSVGGTVDEKLFF. The CDR3 region has the DNA TGTGCCAGCAGCGTAGGGGGGACGGTGGATGAAAAACTGTTTTTT.

This rearrangement joins TRBV2 to TRBJ1-1; 10 bases agree with TRBD1. The CDR3 spans 12 residues. CDR1 is SNHLY, CDR2 FYNNEI, per germline. V shed 8 bases, J shed 3 bases, and the junction held 0 bases outside the gene matches. CDR3 amino acids: CASGQGDTEAFF. CDR3 coding DNA: TGTGCCAGCGGACAGGGGGACACTGAAGCTTTCTTT.

This chain links TRBV19 with TRBJ1-1; D might be TRBD1 (6 bases). The germline gives CDR1 LNHDA, CDR2 SQIVND (reference sequence). Trimming stripped 3 bases from V and 5 bases from J, with 16 bases between. The CDR3 loop spans 15 amino acids. CDR3 sequence reads: CASSILSTGYTEAFF. The CDR3 region has the DNA TGTGCCAGTAGTATCCTTTCCACAGGGTATACTGAAGCTTTCTTT.